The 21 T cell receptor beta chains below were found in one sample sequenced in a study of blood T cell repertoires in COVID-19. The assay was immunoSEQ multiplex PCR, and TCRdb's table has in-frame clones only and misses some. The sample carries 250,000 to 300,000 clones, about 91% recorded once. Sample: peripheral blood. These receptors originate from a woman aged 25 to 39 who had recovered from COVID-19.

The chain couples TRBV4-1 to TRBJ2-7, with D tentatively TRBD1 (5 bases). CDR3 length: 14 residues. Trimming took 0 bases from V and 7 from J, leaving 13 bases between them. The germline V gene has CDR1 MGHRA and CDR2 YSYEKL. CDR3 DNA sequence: TGCGCCAGCAGCCAAGATCAGGGTTTGGGAGAGCAGTACTTC. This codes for CASSQDQGLGEQYF.

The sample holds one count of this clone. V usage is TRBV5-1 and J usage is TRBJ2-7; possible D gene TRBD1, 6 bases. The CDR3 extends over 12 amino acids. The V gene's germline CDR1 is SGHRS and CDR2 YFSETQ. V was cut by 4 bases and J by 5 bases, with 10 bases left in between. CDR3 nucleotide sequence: TGCGCCAGCAGCCCGGGACAAAACGAGCAGTACTTC. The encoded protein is CASSPGQNEQYF.

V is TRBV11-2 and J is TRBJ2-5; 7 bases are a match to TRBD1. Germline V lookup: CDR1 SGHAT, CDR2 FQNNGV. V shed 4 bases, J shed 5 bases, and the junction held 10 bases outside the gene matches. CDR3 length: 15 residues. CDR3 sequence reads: CASSSRTGSGETQYF. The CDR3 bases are TGTGCCAGCAGCTCCCGGACAGGTTCTGGGGAGACCCAGTACTTC.

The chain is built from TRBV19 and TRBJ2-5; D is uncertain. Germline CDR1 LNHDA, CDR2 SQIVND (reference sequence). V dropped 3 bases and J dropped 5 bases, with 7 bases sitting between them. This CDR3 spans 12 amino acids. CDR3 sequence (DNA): TGTGCCAGTAGTATCGGTGCGGAGACCCAGTACTTC. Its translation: CASSIGAETQYF.

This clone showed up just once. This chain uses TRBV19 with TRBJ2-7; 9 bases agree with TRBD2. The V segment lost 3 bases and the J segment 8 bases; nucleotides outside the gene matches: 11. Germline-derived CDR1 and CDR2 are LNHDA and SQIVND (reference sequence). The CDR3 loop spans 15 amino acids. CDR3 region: CASSISASGADQQYF. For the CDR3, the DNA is TGTGCCAGTAGTATCTCGGCTAGCGGGGCGGATCAGCAGTACTTC.

The CDR3 coding sequence is TGTGCCAGCAGCTTGGAAGTCGGGGGGGCCGCTGAGACCCAGTACTTC. It codes for CASSLEVGGAAETQYF. The chain links TRBV5-4 to TRBJ2-5, with 8 bases fitting TRBD2. This CDR3 region has 16 residues. Germline V gene lookup returns CDR1 SGHNT and CDR2 YYREEE (reference sequence). Trimming at V came to 0 bases and at J to 5 bases, leaving 9 bases not matched to a gene.

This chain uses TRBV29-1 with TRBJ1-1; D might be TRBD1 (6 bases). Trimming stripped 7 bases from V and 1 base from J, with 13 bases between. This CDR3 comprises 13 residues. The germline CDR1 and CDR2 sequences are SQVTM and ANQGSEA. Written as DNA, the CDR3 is TGCAGCGCAGGACAGCTCTGGAACACTGAAGCTTTCTTT. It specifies CSAGQLWNTEAFF.

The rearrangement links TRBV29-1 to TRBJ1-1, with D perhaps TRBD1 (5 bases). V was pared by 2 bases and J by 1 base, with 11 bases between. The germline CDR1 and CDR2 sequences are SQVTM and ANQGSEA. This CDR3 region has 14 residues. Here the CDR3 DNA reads TGCAGCGTTGAATACCAGGGTCGGAACACTGAAGCTTTCTTT. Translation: CSVEYQGRNTEAFF. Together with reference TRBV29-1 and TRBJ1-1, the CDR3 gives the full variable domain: SAVISQKPSRDICQRGTSLTIQCQVDSQVTMMFWYRQQPGQSLTLIATANQGSEATYESGFVIDKFPISRPNLTFSTLTVSNMSPEDSSIYLCSVEYQGRNTEAFFGQGTRLTVV.

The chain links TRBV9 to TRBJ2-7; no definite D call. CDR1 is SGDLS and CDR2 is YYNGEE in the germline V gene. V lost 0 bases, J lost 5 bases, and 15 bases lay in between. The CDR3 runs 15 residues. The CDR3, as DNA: TGTGCCAGCAGCGTAGGAACACGGGTTATCCACGAGCAGTACTTC. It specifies CASSVGTRVIHEQYF.

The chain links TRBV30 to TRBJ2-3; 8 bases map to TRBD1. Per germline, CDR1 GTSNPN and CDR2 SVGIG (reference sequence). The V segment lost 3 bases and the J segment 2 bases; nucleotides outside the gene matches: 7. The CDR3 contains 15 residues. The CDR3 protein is CAWSEGQGSTDTQYF. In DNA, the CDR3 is TGTGCCTGGAGCGAAGGACAGGGATCCACAGATACGCAGTATTTT.

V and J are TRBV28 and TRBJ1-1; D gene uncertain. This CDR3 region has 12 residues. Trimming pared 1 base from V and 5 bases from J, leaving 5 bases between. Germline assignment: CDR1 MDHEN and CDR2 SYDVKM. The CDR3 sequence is CASSLSRTEAFF. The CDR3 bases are TGTGCCAGCAGTTTATCCCGGACTGAAGCTTTCTTT. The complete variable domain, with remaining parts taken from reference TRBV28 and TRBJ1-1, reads DVKVTQSSRYLVKRTGEKVFLECVQDMDHENMFWYRQDPGLGLRLIYFSYDVKMKEKGDIPEGYSVSREKKERFSLILESASTNQTSMYLCASSLSRTEAFFGQGTRLTVV.

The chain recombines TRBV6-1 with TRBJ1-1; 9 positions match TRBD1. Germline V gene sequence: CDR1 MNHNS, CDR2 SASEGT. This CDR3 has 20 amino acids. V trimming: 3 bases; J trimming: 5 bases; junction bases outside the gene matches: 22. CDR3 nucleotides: TGTGCCAGCAGTGAGGGGTTGGGACAGGGAAGGGGTCGGTCGAGGACTGAAGCTTTCTTT. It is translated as CASSEGLGQGRGRSRTEAFF.

CDR3 coding DNA: TGTGCCAGCAGTCGAGATAGGGACAGGGGGAGCTACGAGCAGTACTTC. It yields the protein CASSRDRDRGSYEQYF. V usage is TRBV6-6 and J usage is TRBJ2-7, with 11 positions matching TRBD1. The CDR3 runs 16 residues. Germline CDR1 reads MNHNY; CDR2 reads SVGAGI (reference sequence). Losses at the gene ends were 5 bases for V and 3 bases for J; bases not matched to a gene: 9.

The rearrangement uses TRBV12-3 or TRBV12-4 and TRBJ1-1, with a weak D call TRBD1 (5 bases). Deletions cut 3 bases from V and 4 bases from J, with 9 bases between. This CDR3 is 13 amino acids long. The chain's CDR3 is CASSFQGGTEAFF. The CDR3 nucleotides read TGTGCCAGCAGTTTCCAGGGTGGCACTGAAGCTTTCTTT.

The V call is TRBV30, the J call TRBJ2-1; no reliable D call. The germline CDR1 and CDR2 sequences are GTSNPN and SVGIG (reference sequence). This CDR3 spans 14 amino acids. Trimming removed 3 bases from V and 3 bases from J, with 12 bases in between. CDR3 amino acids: CAWSLLARYNEQFF. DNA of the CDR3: TGTGCCTGGAGCTTATTAGCCCGCTACAATGAGCAGTTCTTC.

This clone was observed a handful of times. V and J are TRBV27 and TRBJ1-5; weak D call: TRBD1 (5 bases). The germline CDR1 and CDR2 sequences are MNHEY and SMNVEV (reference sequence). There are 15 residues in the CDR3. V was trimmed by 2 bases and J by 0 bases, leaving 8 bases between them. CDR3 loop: CASSLGGNSNQPQHF. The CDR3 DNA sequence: TGTGCCAGCAGTTTAGGGGGGAATAGCAATCAGCCCCAGCATTTT.

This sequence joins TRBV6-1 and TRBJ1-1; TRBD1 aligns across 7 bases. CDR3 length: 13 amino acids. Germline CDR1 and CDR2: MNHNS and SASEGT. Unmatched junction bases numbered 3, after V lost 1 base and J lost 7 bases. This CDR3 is CASSEGTGLEAFF. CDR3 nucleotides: TGTGCCAGCAGTGAAGGGACAGGCCTTGAAGCTTTCTTT.

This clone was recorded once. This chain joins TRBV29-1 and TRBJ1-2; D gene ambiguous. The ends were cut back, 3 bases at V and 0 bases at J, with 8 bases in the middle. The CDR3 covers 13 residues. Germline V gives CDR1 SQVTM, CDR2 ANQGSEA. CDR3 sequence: CSVDTASNYGYTF. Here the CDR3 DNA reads TGCAGCGTTGATACAGCTTCTAACTATGGCTACACCTTC.

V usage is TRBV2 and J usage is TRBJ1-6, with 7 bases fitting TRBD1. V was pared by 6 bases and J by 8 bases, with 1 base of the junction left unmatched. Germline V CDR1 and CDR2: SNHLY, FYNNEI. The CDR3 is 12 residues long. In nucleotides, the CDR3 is TGTGCCAGCAGAGGACAGGATTCACCCCTCCACTTT. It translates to CASRGQDSPLHF.

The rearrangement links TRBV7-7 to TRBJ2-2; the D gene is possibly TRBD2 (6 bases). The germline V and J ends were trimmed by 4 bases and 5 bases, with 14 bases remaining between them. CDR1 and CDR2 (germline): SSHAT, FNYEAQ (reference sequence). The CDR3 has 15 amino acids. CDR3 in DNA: TGTGCCAGCAGCTGGCTCGGCGGGGTGACCGGGGAGCTGTTTTTT. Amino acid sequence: CASSWLGGVTGELFF. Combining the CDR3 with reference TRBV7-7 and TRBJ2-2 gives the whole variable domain GAGVSQSPRYKVTKRGQDVTLRCDPISSHATLYWYQQALGQGPEFLTYFNYEAQPDKSGLPSDRFSAERPEGSISTLTIQRTEQRDSAMYRCASSWLGGVTGELFFGEGSRLTVL.

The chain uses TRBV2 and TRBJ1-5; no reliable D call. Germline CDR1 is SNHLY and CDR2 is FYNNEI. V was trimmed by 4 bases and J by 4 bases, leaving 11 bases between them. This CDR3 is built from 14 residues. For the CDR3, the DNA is TGTGCCAGCAGTGGTTTAAGAACAAATCAGCCCCAGCATTTT. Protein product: CASSGLRTNQPQHF.